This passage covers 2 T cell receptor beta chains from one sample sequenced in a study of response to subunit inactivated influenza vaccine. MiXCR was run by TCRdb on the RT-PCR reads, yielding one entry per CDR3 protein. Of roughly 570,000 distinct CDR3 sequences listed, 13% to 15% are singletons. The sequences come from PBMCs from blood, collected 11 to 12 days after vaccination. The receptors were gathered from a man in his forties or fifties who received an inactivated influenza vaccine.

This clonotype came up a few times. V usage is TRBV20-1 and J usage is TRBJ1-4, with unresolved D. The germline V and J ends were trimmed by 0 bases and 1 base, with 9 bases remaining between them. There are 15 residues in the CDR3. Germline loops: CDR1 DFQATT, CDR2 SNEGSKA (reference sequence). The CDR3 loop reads CSARDPRETNEKLFF. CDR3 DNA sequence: TGCAGTGCTAGAGATCCCCGGGAAACTAATGAAAAACTGTTTTTT.

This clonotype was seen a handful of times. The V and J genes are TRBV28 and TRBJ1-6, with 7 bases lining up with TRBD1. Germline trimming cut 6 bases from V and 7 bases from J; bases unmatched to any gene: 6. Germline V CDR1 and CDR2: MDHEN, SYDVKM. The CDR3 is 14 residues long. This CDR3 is CASSSHRGNSPLHF. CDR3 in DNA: TGTGCCAGCAGCTCCCACAGGGGAAATTCACCCCTCCACTTT.